This T cell receptor beta chain was retrieved from a study of cytomegalovirus exposure and HLA in healthy donors. A multiplex PCR was run with 60 Vbeta primers and 13 Jbeta primers. Clones were read by immunoSEQ multiplex PCR, and TCRdb kept only the in-frame ones, dropping some. This sample yields about 180,000 clones, of which 75% to 90% are seen a single time; 1.2% belongs to the top ten. The CDR3 loop spans 14 amino acids. CDR1 is LNHDA, CDR2 SQIVND, per germline (reference sequence). The V gene lost 9 bases and the J gene lost 7 bases, with 19 bases spanning the gap. A word on this clone: The antigen is unknown.

The study's findings and limits: One variant, a missense change in DCLRE1C, was linked in a later analysis to TCR beta V- and J-gene trimming.

Material for sequencing was PBMCs. The rearrangement joins TRBV19 to TRBJ2-1; possible D gene TRBD1, 6 bases. This receptor was identified in a boy between 2 and 15 years old in good health and CMV-seronegative. CDR3 nucleotides: TGTGCCAGCCGGGACACATATACGGAGAATGAGCAGTTCTTC. Translating gives CASRDTYTENEQFF.